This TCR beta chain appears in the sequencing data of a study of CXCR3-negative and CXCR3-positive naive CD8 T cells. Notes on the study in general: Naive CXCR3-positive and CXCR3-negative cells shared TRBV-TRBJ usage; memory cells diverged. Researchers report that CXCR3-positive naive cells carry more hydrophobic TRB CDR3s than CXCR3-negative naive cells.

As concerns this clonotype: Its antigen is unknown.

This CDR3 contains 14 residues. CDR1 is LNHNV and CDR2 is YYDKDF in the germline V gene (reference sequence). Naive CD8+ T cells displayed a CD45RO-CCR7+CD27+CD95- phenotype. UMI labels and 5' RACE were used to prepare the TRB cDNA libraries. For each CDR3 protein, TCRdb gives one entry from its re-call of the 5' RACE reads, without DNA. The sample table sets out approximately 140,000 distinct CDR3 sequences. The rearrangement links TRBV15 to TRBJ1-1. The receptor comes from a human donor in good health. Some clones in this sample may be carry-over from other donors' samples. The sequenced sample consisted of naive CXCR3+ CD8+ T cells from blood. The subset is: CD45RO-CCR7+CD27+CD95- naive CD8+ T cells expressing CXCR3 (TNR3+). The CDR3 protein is CATSRLRGNTEAFF. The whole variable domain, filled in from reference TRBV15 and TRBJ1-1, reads DAMVIQNPRYQVTQFGKPVTLSCSQTLNHNVMYWYQQKSSQAPKLLFHYYDKDFNNEADTPDNFQSRRPNTSFCFLDIRSPGLGDTAMYLCATSRLRGNTEAFFGQGTRLTVV.